This is a list of T cell receptor beta chains from one sample in a study of CD8+CD57+ T cells in acquired aplastic anemia. TCRdb fed the reads into MiXCR, producing one record per CDR3 protein. Of approximately 220,000 distinct CDR3 sequences listed, 40% to 60% are singletons. Input material: sorted CD4+, CD8+, or CD8+CD57+ T cells (not recorded which) from PBMCs. These TCRs come from a human donor with aplastic anemia. CDR3s leave out the opening cysteine and the closing phenylalanine or tryptophan. Expanded clones are given a class, and other clones once, few, many or no size at all.

ASSLGANVLT NA 10 TRBV5-1
ASSPRWASGGVVSYEQY NA 17 TRBV19
AIRGQGNGELF once 11 TRBV10-3
ASSHLTEGYSGNTIY few 15 TRBV3-1
ASSLRAREGSLRTGELF NA 17 TRBV5-5
ASSELRLLGDSPLH NA 14 TRBV25-1
ASSQGLNEQF NA 10 TRBV4-3
AWIGYTGELF many 10 TRBV30
ATSDFAAGELF NA 11 TRBV24-1
ASSSEQGRKTQY many 12 TRBV6-5
AISDQIRGTLTGNTIY once 16 TRBV10-3
ASSQGQGIGNTIY few 13 TRBV3-1
SAGPRTPSGNNSPLH NA 15 TRBV20-1
ASSDGLPFYGYT few 12 TRBV25-1
ASSVGGREMNTEAF NA 14 TRBV9
ASSLLTGSSGNTIY many 14 TRBV5-1
ATSDWTADTQY NA 11 TRBV24-1
ASSRGVWGEKLF many 12 TRBV11-2
SVASLLANNEQF NA 12 TRBV29-1
ASSLEAGANTIY NA 12 TRBV12-3/TRBV12-4
ASMPGGRETQY many 11 TRBV5-1
ATSPGGFSYEQY few 12 TRBV15
ASSELGDMNTEAF once 13 TRBV25-1
ASSPGTAGNT NA 10 TRBV6-5
SASGGTTYEQY many 11 TRBV20-1
ASSVGGRDTQY NA 11 TRBV2